This T cell receptor (beta chain) was captured in a study of shared clonotypes between healthy human individuals. Study-level information: CD8 memory received one plate per donor, CD8 naive two, CD4 memory three and CD4 naive three. Whole-study results and caveats: A handful of donors shared 4.5% to 6.5% of their naive CD4 clonotypes.

Notes on this clone: The antigen is undetermined.

Germline lookup yields CDR1 SGHRS and CDR2 YFSETQ. The length of the CDR3 is 15 residues. After removal of 6 bases from V and 7 bases from J, the junction contained 12 bases not matched to a gene. The protocol was immunoSEQ multiplex PCR, while the TCRdb copy is restricted to in-frame clones and leaves out a portion. Among some 790,000 clones listed, roughly 72% were seen once. A CD45RA+ naive subset and a CD45RA-negative memory subset were split from CD4+ cells. The V gene is TRBV5-1, the J gene TRBJ2-7, with 11 bases lining up with TRBD1. The sequencing input was memory CD4+ T cells sorted from blood. The subset denotes: CD45RA-negative fraction. The clonotype was recovered from a woman aged 25 to 39 in good health. CDR3 sequence reads: CASNQGQGDSGEQYF. DNA for the CDR3: TGCGCCAGCAACCAGGGACAGGGGGACTCCGGAGAGCAGTACTTC.